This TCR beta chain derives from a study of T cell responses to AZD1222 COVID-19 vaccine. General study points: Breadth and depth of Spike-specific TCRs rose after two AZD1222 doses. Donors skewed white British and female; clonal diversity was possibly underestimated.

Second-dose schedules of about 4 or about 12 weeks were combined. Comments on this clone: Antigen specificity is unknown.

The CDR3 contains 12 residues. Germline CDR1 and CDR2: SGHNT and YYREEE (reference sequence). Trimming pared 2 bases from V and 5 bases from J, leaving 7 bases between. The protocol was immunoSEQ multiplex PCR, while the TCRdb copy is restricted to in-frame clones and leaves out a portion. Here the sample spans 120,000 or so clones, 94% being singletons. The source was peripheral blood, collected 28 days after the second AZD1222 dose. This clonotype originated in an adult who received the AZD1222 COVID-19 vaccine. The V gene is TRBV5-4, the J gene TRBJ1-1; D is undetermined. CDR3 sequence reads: CASSFRETEAFF. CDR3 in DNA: TGTGCCAGCAGCTTCCGGGAAACTGAAGCTTTCTTT. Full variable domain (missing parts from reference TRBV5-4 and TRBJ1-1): ETGVTQSPTHLIKTRGQQVTLRCSSQSGHNTVSWYQQALGQGPQFIFQYYREEENGRGNFPPRFSGLQFPNYSSELNVNALELDDSALYLCASSFRETEAFFGQGTRLTVV.